The 5 T cell receptor beta chains below come from one sample, sequenced in a study of naive and memory T cell subsets. Their antigens remain unidentified. Findings of the study overall: Possibly reflecting memory cells re-expressing CD45RA, a few larger clonotypes occurred in naive repertoires, especially CD8.

Two oligonucleotides, mixed equimolar, formed the beta constant-region primer covering TRBC1 and TRBC2. Nested alpha and beta constant-region primers with the SP2 primer drove four PCR rounds on ligated cDNA. TCRdb fed the UMI-ligation and nested PCR reads into MiXCR, producing one record per CDR3 protein. Among 90,000 to 120,000 distinct CDR3 sequences listed, more than 12% were seen once. Sequenced material: naive CD8+ T cells from blood. These TCRs come from a human donor in good health.

At least ten counts were recorded for this clonotype. The J gene is TRBJ2-7, the V gene TRBV4-3; 8 nucleotides align to TRBD2. V trimming: 0 bases; J trimming: 4 bases; junction bases outside the gene matches: 8. This CDR3 comprises 16 residues. The germline CDR1 and CDR2 sequences are LGHNA and YSLEER. CDR3 bases: TGCGCCAGCAGCCAAGAGCTTGGACTAGCCGGTTACGAGCAGTACTTC. It translates to CASSQELGLAGYEQYF.

This clonotype has more than one count but fewer than ten. The J gene is TRBJ2-7, the V gene TRBV7-8, with D possibly TRBD1 on 6 matching bases. Germline assignment: CDR1 SGHVS and CDR2 FQNEAQ. This CDR3 region has 13 residues. V was clipped by 5 bases and J by 2 bases, with 10 bases between them. In DNA form, the CDR3 reads TGTGCCAGCAGCGCCGACAGGCCCTACGAGCAGTACTTC. Protein product: CASSADRPYEQYF.

This rearrangement joins TRBV7-9 to TRBJ1-2; perhaps TRBD1 as D (6 bases). The V gene lost 5 bases and the J gene lost 9 bases, with 16 bases spanning the gap. Per germline, CDR1 SEHNR and CDR2 FQNEAQ (reference sequence). This CDR3 is 13 amino acids long. The CDR3 DNA reads TGTGCCAGCAGCCCGCCTCGGACAGACAGCTACACCTTC. This encodes CASSPPRTDSYTF.

This clonotype was seen a few times. The chain recombines TRBV7-9 with TRBJ1-5; 7 positions agree with TRBD1. The CDR3 has 15 residues. Trimming cost V 5 bases and J 3 bases; bases outside gene matches: 7. Per germline, CDR1 SEHNR and CDR2 FQNEAQ (reference sequence). The CDR3 sequence: CASSTDRDFNQPQHF. The DNA of the CDR3 is TGTGCCAGCAGCACCGACAGGGACTTCAATCAGCCCCAGCATTTT.

This clonotype was seen at least ten times. The chain couples TRBV13 to TRBJ2-3; 12 positions agree with TRBD2. CDR1 and CDR2 (germline): PRHDT, FYEKMQ (reference sequence). The CDR3 extends over 16 amino acids. Trimming took 5 bases from V and 4 from J; bases not matched to a gene: 7. As DNA, the CDR3 is TGTGCCAGCAGCGCGCCTAGCGGGAGGGCGGCAGATACGCAGTATTTT. Its translation: CASSAPSGRAADTQYF. Drawing the rest from reference TRBV13 and TRBJ2-3, the complete variable domain is AAGVIQSPRHLIKEKRETATLKCYPIPRHDTVYWYQQGPGQDPQFLISFYEKMQSDKGSIPDRFSAQQFSDYHSELNMSSLELGDSALYFCASSAPSGRAADTQYFGPGTRLTVL.